A selection of T cell receptor beta chains follows, all from one sample in a study of cytomegalovirus exposure and HLA in healthy donors. Sequencing was performed with immunoSEQ multiplex PCR; in TCRdb, only in-frame clones are kept and a portion is missing. The sample lists over 85,000 clones; 79% were seen once. Sequencing was carried out using PBMCs. All receptors come from a man aged 25-40 years in good health and CMV-seropositive. CDR3s include the opening cysteine and the closing phenylalanine or tryptophan. Fields, in order: CDR3 protein, J gene, D gene, V gene. A D gene is named only where the DNA matches it firmly.

CASSELSGGQYF TRBJ2-7 - TRBV25-1
CASRTGESTDTQYF TRBJ2-3 - TRBV5-1
CASSRLDRLSYEQYF TRBJ2-7 TRBD1 TRBV6-5
CAISEEQGFSYEQYF TRBJ2-7 TRBD1 TRBV10-3
CASSLALTGRATEAFF TRBJ1-1 - TRBV7-9
CASSIGTSYEQYF TRBJ2-7 - TRBV11-3
CASSLAGVRADTQYF TRBJ2-3 TRBD2 TRBV4-3
CASRRGQEETQYF TRBJ2-5 TRBD1 TRBV6-6
CASSHRGRRGFETQYF TRBJ2-5 - TRBV14
CASKPGQGYNEQFF TRBJ2-1 TRBD1 TRBV7-3
CASTRVPISGNTIYF TRBJ1-3 - TRBV5-5
CAIRTMAYEQYF TRBJ2-7 - TRBV21-1
CASSFESGANVLTF TRBJ2-6 - TRBV5-1
CASSQDEGKAYGYTF TRBJ1-2 - TRBV4-1
CASSSPSGGSTDTQYF TRBJ2-3 TRBD2 TRBV7-3
CASSVFSGQETQYF TRBJ2-5 - TRBV4-1
CSVWTGVTEAFF TRBJ1-1 TRBD1 TRBV29-1
CASSHEAGGYGYTF TRBJ1-2 TRBD1 TRBV6-1
CASSLGQVHTEAFF TRBJ1-1 - TRBV7-9
CASSPTGNQPQHF TRBJ1-5 - TRBV7-8
CASGAREVAEKLFF TRBJ1-4 - TRBV27
CASSLTGGANGELFF TRBJ2-2 TRBD1 TRBV5-4
CASSARTSGGDEQFF TRBJ2-1 TRBD2 TRBV7-9
CASSDGLAGRDDTQYF TRBJ2-3 TRBD2 TRBV11-3
CAWSLPTRQGRTEAFF TRBJ1-1 TRBD1 TRBV30
CASSLDRGLYEQYF TRBJ2-7 TRBD1 TRBV11-2
CASGTSGGMDTQYF TRBJ2-3 TRBD2 TRBV28
CASSLGRAPGNEQFF TRBJ2-1 - TRBV5-4
CAGSLRQGVADTQYF TRBJ2-3 TRBD1 TRBV13
CASSPRTATLYGYTF TRBJ1-2 - TRBV13
CASSEDQAGATNEKLFF TRBJ1-4 - TRBV2
CASSLVGADTGELFF TRBJ2-2 - TRBV7-3